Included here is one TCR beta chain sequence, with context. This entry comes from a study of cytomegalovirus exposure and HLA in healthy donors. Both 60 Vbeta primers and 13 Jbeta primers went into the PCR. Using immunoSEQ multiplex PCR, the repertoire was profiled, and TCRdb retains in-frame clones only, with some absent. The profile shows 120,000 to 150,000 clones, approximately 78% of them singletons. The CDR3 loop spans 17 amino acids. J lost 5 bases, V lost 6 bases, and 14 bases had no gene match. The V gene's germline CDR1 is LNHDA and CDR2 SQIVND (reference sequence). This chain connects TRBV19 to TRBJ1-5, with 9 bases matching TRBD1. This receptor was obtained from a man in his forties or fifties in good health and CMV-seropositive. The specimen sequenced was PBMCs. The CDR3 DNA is TGTGCCAGTAGCGTCCCGGGACAGGGAGGTATTTATCAGCCCCAGCATTTT. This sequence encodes CASSVPGQGGIYQPQHF.